This is a list of T cell receptor beta chains from one sample in a study of T-cell memory formation after mild COVID-19. Each CDR3 protein gets one entry after TCRdb re-called the 5' RACE reads with MiXCR. This sample carries 550,000 to 600,000 distinct CDR3 sequences, approximately 15% of them seen once, and the ten largest clones take about 7.4%. The sequencing sample was made of PBMCs or a T cell subset sorted from them (not recorded which). These receptors all stem from an adult woman who had mild COVID-19 (a few samples of this study predate the infection). Cell type and time point are not known. Each CDR3 is given with its conserved first and last residue. Each record gives: V gene, J gene, clone size, D gene, CDR3 DNA, CDR3 protein. A D gene is named only where the DNA matches it firmly. Some rows mark clone size as missing; the rest say once, few, many or name a class of expanded clone.

v_call: TRBV12-3/TRBV12-4
j_call: TRBJ1-2
clone_size: few
d_call: NA
cdr3_nt: TGTGCCAGCAGTCGGGACCGAACTAACTATGGCTACACCTTC
cdr3_aa: CASSRDRTNYGYTF

v_call: TRBV12-3/TRBV12-4
j_call: TRBJ1-6
clone_size: few
d_call: NA
cdr3_nt: TGTGCCAGCAGTTTCGAACGGATCAATTCACCCCTCCACTTT
cdr3_aa: CASSFERINSPLHF

v_call: TRBV5-1
j_call: TRBJ1-1
clone_size: few
d_call: NA
cdr3_nt: TGCGCCAGCAGCCATGGTGATATCACGGAAGCTTTCTTT
cdr3_aa: CASSHGDITEAFF

v_call: TRBV29-1
j_call: TRBJ2-7
clone_size: NA
d_call: TRBD1
cdr3_nt: TGCAGCGTTGGGACAGGGCCCTCCTACGAGCAGTACTTC
cdr3_aa: CSVGTGPSYEQYF

v_call: TRBV7-2
j_call: TRBJ2-1
clone_size: NA
d_call: TRBD2
cdr3_nt: TGTGCCAGCAGCTTAAGAGCGCTTAGTACGGGACTAGCCAATGAGCAGTTCTTC
cdr3_aa: CASSLRALSTGLANEQFF

v_call: TRBV12-3/TRBV12-4
j_call: TRBJ1-4
clone_size: NA
d_call: NA
cdr3_nt: TGTGCCAGCAGTTTAGGGAGGTCCGGTGAAAAACTGTTTTTT
cdr3_aa: CASSLGRSGEKLFF

v_call: TRBV6-5
j_call: TRBJ1-1
clone_size: NA
d_call: NA
cdr3_nt: TGTGCCAGCAGTTACGGGATCCTGGGTGGCACTGAAGCTTTCTTT
cdr3_aa: CASSYGILGGTEAFF

v_call: TRBV27
j_call: TRBJ2-7
clone_size: NA
d_call: NA
cdr3_nt: TGTGCCAGCAGTTCGAGAGGGGGGTACTACGAGCAGTACTTC
cdr3_aa: CASSSRGGYYEQYF

v_call: TRBV2
j_call: TRBJ1-1
clone_size: few
d_call: TRBD1
cdr3_nt: TGTGCCAGCAGTCCCCGAAAGGACAGGACGAACACTGAAGCTTTCTTT
cdr3_aa: CASSPRKDRTNTEAFF

v_call: TRBV4-1
j_call: TRBJ2-7
clone_size: few
d_call: NA
cdr3_nt: TGCGCCAGCAGCCAAGCTGAGCCAGGGGCCTTGAGCTCCTACGAGCAGTACTTC
cdr3_aa: CASSQAEPGALSSYEQYF

v_call: TRBV27
j_call: TRBJ2-7
clone_size: few
d_call: NA
cdr3_nt: TGTGCCAGCAGTTTCACAGGGTCAGGCTACGAGCAGTACTTC
cdr3_aa: CASSFTGSGYEQYF

v_call: TRBV5-4
j_call: TRBJ2-3
clone_size: NA
d_call: TRBD2
cdr3_nt: TGTGCCAGCAGCCGGGGGGACGGAAGCACAGATACGCAGTATTTT
cdr3_aa: CASSRGDGSTDTQYF

v_call: TRBV7-2
j_call: TRBJ2-7
clone_size: NA
d_call: TRBD2
cdr3_nt: TGTGCCAGCAGCCCCTACCTAACGGGAGCGGGGGAGCAGTACTTC
cdr3_aa: CASSPYLTGAGEQYF

v_call: TRBV27
j_call: TRBJ2-5
clone_size: few
d_call: TRBD2
cdr3_nt: TGTGCCAGCAGTTTCGCGGGAGCACCCCAAGAGACCCAGTACTTC
cdr3_aa: CASSFAGAPQETQYF

v_call: TRBV5-1
j_call: TRBJ2-1
clone_size: NA
d_call: TRBD1
cdr3_nt: TGCGCCAGCAGTAGGACAGGGGGCGCCTACAATGAGCAGTTCTTC
cdr3_aa: CASSRTGGAYNEQFF

v_call: TRBV5-1
j_call: TRBJ1-4
clone_size: NA
d_call: NA
cdr3_nt: TGCGCCAGCAGCAAAATTCCAACTAATGAAAAACTGTTTTTT
cdr3_aa: CASSKIPTNEKLFF

v_call: TRBV5-1
j_call: TRBJ1-4
clone_size: few
d_call: TRBD1
cdr3_nt: TGCGCCAGCAGCTTGGCACAGGGGAGTGGTGAAAAACTGTTTTTT
cdr3_aa: CASSLAQGSGEKLFF

v_call: TRBV20-1
j_call: TRBJ2-1
clone_size: few
d_call: NA
cdr3_nt: TGCAGTGCCATCTTGAGGCTGGTTGGTGAGCAGTTCTTC
cdr3_aa: CSAILRLVGEQFF

v_call: TRBV18
j_call: TRBJ1-5
clone_size: few
d_call: TRBD1
cdr3_nt: TGTGCCAGCTCATTCCAGGGGGAGGATCAGCCCCAGCATTTT
cdr3_aa: CASSFQGEDQPQHF

v_call: TRBV9
j_call: TRBJ1-4
clone_size: NA
d_call: TRBD1
cdr3_nt: TGTGCCAGCTCTTCGGGACAGGGAGGAGGTGAAAAACTGTTTTTT
cdr3_aa: CASSSGQGGGEKLFF

v_call: TRBV6-6
j_call: TRBJ2-7
clone_size: NA
d_call: NA
cdr3_nt: TGTGCCAGCAGTTACGTGCGGACGTACGAGCACTACTTC
cdr3_aa: CASSYVRTYEHYF

v_call: TRBV19
j_call: TRBJ1-3
clone_size: NA
d_call: NA
cdr3_nt: TGTGCCAGTAGTGTACAGGACCACTCTGGAAACACCATATATTTT
cdr3_aa: CASSVQDHSGNTIYF

v_call: TRBV12-3/TRBV12-4
j_call: TRBJ2-3
clone_size: few
d_call: NA
cdr3_nt: TGTGCCAGCAGTCCACCGGGACCCCGGGTATATACGCAGTATTTT
cdr3_aa: CASSPPGPRVYTQYF

v_call: TRBV12-3/TRBV12-4
j_call: TRBJ2-1
clone_size: many
d_call: TRBD2
cdr3_nt: TGTGCCAGCAGTGCTAGCGGGGGGAACAATGAGCAGTTCTTC
cdr3_aa: CASSASGGNNEQFF

v_call: TRBV20-1
j_call: TRBJ2-1
clone_size: many
d_call: TRBD2
cdr3_nt: TGCAGTGCTAGAGACGTAGCGGGAGGGGGGAGCTCCTACAATGAGCAGTTCTTC
cdr3_aa: CSARDVAGGGSSYNEQFF

v_call: TRBV29-1
j_call: TRBJ1-2
clone_size: NA
d_call: NA
cdr3_nt: TGCAGCGTTAGACAGGCCTCCTATGGCTACACCTTC
cdr3_aa: CSVRQASYGYTF

v_call: TRBV7-3
j_call: TRBJ2-7
clone_size: NA
d_call: TRBD2
cdr3_nt: TGTGCCAGCAGCCCTGGGCGGGGGGATCTTGAGCAGTACTTC
cdr3_aa: CASSPGRGDLEQYF

v_call: TRBV14
j_call: TRBJ2-1
clone_size: few
d_call: TRBD2
cdr3_nt: TGTGCCAGCAGCCCGCTACCCGAGACTAGCGGGAGCTACAATGAGCAGTTCTTC
cdr3_aa: CASSPLPETSGSYNEQFF

v_call: TRBV5-6
j_call: TRBJ1-5
clone_size: many
d_call: NA
cdr3_nt: TGTGCCAGCAGCTCCCAGGGTCGGCAGCCCCAGCATTTT
cdr3_aa: CASSSQGRQPQHF

v_call: TRBV9
j_call: TRBJ2-7
clone_size: NA
d_call: NA
cdr3_nt: TGTGCCAGCAGCGTACGCGAGGGGGGGGCCCTGAAGCAGTACTTC
cdr3_aa: CASSVREGGALKQYF

v_call: TRBV15
j_call: TRBJ1-5
clone_size: few
d_call: NA
cdr3_nt: TGTGCCACCAGCACGTCAGGGGACGGGCAGCCCCAGCATTTT
cdr3_aa: CATSTSGDGQPQHF

v_call: TRBV11-3
j_call: TRBJ1-1
clone_size: NA
d_call: NA
cdr3_nt: TGTGCCAGCAGCTCCGTTTACACTGAAGCTTTCTTT
cdr3_aa: CASSSVYTEAFF

v_call: TRBV6-2/TRBV6-3
j_call: TRBJ2-6
clone_size: NA
d_call: NA
cdr3_nt: TGTGCCAGCAGTTATGGAGGGCCCTCTGGGGCCAACGTCCTGACTTTC
cdr3_aa: CASSYGGPSGANVLTF

v_call: TRBV30
j_call: TRBJ2-3
clone_size: NA
d_call: NA
cdr3_nt: TGTGCCTGGAGGATGGGCAACGCAGATACGCAGTATTTT
cdr3_aa: CAWRMGNADTQYF

v_call: TRBV20-1
j_call: TRBJ1-3
clone_size: NA
d_call: NA
cdr3_nt: TGCAGTGCTAGAGACCCCGGCTCTGGAAACACCATATATTTT
cdr3_aa: CSARDPGSGNTIYF

v_call: TRBV4-1
j_call: TRBJ1-3
clone_size: few
d_call: TRBD1
cdr3_nt: TGCGCCAGCAGCCGAGCAAACCGGGACAGAGGAAACATCATATATTTT
cdr3_aa: CASSRANRDRGNIIYF

v_call: TRBV5-6
j_call: TRBJ2-7
clone_size: few
d_call: NA
cdr3_nt: TGTGCCAGCAGCTTCTCACCATCCTACGAGCAGTACTTC
cdr3_aa: CASSFSPSYEQYF